The rows below give T cell receptor beta chains drawn from one sample of a study of T cell responses to AZD1222 COVID-19 vaccine. This table comes from immunoSEQ multiplex PCR, and its TCRdb copy is limited to in-frame clones, with some not included. The sample lists some 120,000 clones; over 75% were seen once. Here the sequenced sample was peripheral blood, taken on day 0 of AZD1222 vaccination. The receptors shown here come from an adult in good health. Each CDR3 is given without its conserved first and last residue.

v_gene: TRBV3-1/TRBV3-2
j_gene: TRBJ2-7
CDR3aa: ASSQALTSGGRYEQY

v_gene: TRBV18
j_gene: TRBJ1-1
CDR3aa: ASSPAPNTEAF

v_gene: TRBV7-3
j_gene: TRBJ2-1
CDR3aa: ASSSGLAASYNEQF

v_gene: TRBV19
j_gene: TRBJ2-3
CDR3aa: ASSARLAEGDTQY

v_gene: TRBV9
j_gene: TRBJ1-1
CDR3aa: ASSTRDRSEAF

v_gene: TRBV20-1
j_gene: TRBJ2-1
CDR3aa: SATENVQF

v_gene: TRBV5-1
j_gene: TRBJ1-2
CDR3aa: ASSLDRGRGGYT

v_gene: TRBV30
j_gene: TRBJ2-5
CDR3aa: AWRPLAGGETQY

v_gene: TRBV27
j_gene: TRBJ2-5
CDR3aa: ASSFRGLAGGLTQY

v_gene: TRBV5-1
j_gene: TRBJ1-6
CDR3aa: ASSLDGRGNSPLH

v_gene: TRBV5-1
j_gene: TRBJ1-4
CDR3aa: ASSPQGGVEKLF

v_gene: TRBV5-1
j_gene: TRBJ1-1
CDR3aa: ASSYTGQQNTEAF

v_gene: TRBV6-5
j_gene: TRBJ2-7
CDR3aa: ASSYANEQY

v_gene: TRBV6-4
j_gene: TRBJ2-3
CDR3aa: ASSGYSGLAGVRDTQY

v_gene: TRBV4-1
j_gene: TRBJ1-5
CDR3aa: ASSQGDRGVYQPQH

v_gene: TRBV30
j_gene: TRBJ2-3
CDR3aa: AWSSRGSITDTQY

v_gene: TRBV10-3
j_gene: TRBJ1-4
CDR3aa: AISEGIGGGEKLF

v_gene: TRBV10-3
j_gene: TRBJ1-5
CDR3aa: ASWTGREGQPQH

v_gene: TRBV5-8
j_gene: TRBJ1-2
CDR3aa: ASSFAGKGDNGYT

v_gene: TRBV2
j_gene: TRBJ2-2
CDR3aa: ASSEHRGSTGELF

v_gene: TRBV2
j_gene: TRBJ1-1
CDR3aa: ASKLYSEAF

v_gene: TRBV30
j_gene: TRBJ2-3
CDR3aa: AWKASISGGALSTDTQY

v_gene: TRBV3-1/TRBV3-2
j_gene: TRBJ1-1
CDR3aa: ASSLQMTRGTEAF